This T cell receptor beta chain was recovered during a study of T cell repertoires in cytomegalovirus infection. The wider study: A matching HLA type, together with CMV infection, was signaled by public TCR beta signatures. Points from the study as a whole: The study identified carriers of CMV plus the relevant HLA from cumulative public TCR beta family frequency. Across the ex vivo response, the dominant clonotypes were HLA-C-restricted CMV-specific TCR beta clonotypes.

To note about this clonotype: Its antigen is not identified.

TCRdb re-called the reads with MiXCR, one entry per CDR3 protein. The sample has over 250,000 distinct CDR3 sequences; about a quarter are singletons. V was clipped by 3 bases and J by 6 bases, with 4 bases between them. This CDR3 comprises 11 residues. Germline CDR1 is ENHRY and CDR2 is SYGVKD. This TCR was sampled from a human donor in good health (CMV status not recorded). Some clones in this sample may be carry-over from other donors' samples. Sample: PBMCs. The rearrangement joins TRBV10-3 to TRBJ2-3, with D uncertain. In nucleotides, the CDR3 is TGTGCCATCAGTGACGGTGATACGCAGTATTTT. It codes for CAISDGDTQYF.